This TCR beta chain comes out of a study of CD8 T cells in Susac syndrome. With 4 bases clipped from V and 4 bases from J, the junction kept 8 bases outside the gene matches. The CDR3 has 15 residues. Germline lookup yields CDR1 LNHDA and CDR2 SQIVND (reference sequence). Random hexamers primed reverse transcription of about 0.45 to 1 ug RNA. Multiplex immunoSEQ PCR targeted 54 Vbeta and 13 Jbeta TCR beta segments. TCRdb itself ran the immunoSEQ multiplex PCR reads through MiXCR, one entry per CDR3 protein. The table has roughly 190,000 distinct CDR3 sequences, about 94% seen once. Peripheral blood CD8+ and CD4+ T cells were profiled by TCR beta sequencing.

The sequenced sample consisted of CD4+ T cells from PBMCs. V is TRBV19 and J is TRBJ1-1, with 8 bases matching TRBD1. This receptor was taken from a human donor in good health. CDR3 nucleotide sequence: TGTGCCAGTAGTAGGCAGGGGGCGACGGGCACTGAAGCTTTCTTT. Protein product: CASSRQGATGTEAFF.